The 22 T cell receptor beta chains listed next were all sequenced from one sample in a study of tumor and adjacent non-tumor tissue in lung cancer. The template was RNA from unsorted bulk tissue. This non-tumor lung sample came from over 3 cm beyond the tumor edge. TCRbeta libraries were built with three rounds of nested PCR, modified from ARM-PCR. From the multiplex PCR reads, TCRdb called clonotypes with MiXCR, one entry per CDR3 protein. Of some 100,000 distinct CDR3 sequences in the sample, approximately 65% were seen once. Sample: distant non-tumor lung tissue. These receptor sequences come from a man aged 25-40 years with non-small cell lung cancer.

Comments on this clonotype: At one boundary the junction diverges from the germline segment, which might be a read error. This chain uses TRBV20-1 with TRBJ2-1; the D is unclear. CDR3 size: 14 residues. Germline V CDR1 and CDR2: DFQATT, SNEGSKA (reference sequence). CDR3 sequence: CSANYWWVYNKQFF. The CDR3 nucleotides are TGCAGTGCAAATTACTGGTGGGTGTACAATAAGCAGTTCTTC.

About this clonotype: The junction does not match germline at one end; this may be a read error. J is TRBJ2-5 and V is TRBV11-2; a possible D gene is TRBD1 (6 bases). Germline V gene sequence: CDR1 SGHAT, CDR2 FQNNGV. CDR3 length equals 15 residues. The CDR3 nucleotides are TGTGCGAGCAACCAGCAGATCTGGACAGATTTATACCAGTACTTC. Amino acids: CASNQQIWTDLYQYF.

Details on this clonotype: The junction departs from the called germline gene at one end, perhaps through a read error. The rearrangement uses TRBV20-1 and TRBJ2-7; TRBD2 aligns across 8 bases. This CDR3 has 16 residues. Looked up from germline, CDR1 is DFQATT and CDR2 is SNEGSKA (reference sequence). The CDR3 nucleotides read TGCAGTGCTAGATCTAGAACTAGCGGTAACTCCTGCGAGCAGTACTTC. Protein sequence: CSARSRTSGNSCEQYF.

This clonotype was detected a few times. Sequence at one end of the junction differs from germline and may be a read error. The chain has TRBV11-3 and TRBJ1-2; D unclear. This CDR3 region has 12 residues. The V gene's germline CDR1 is SGHNT and CDR2 YENEEA. The CDR3 protein is CTSSSNSYGYTF. The CDR3 DNA is TGTACCAGTAGCTCGAACAGCTATGGCTACACCTTC.

The chain recombines TRBV5-1 with TRBJ1-1; D is undetermined. The V end lost 5 bases, the J end lost 2 bases, and 10 bases lay between the germline ends. CDR1 and CDR2 from the germline V gene are SGHRS and YFSETQ. This CDR3 region has 13 residues. CDR3 DNA sequence: TGCGCCAGCAGGATGGCAGGTAACACTGAAGCTTTCTTT. This codes for CASRMAGNTEAFF.

Concerning this clonotype: An end of the junction differs from the germline gene, which may be a read error. The V gene is TRBV11-1, the J gene TRBJ2-7; perhaps TRBD2 as D (5 bases). CDR1 is SGHAT and CDR2 is FQDESV in the germline V gene (reference sequence). CDR3 length: 14 residues. In DNA, the CDR3 is TGTCCCAGCAGCTTAGCTCCGACTGACTACGAGCAGTATTTC. This sequence encodes CPSSLAPTDYEQYF.

V gene TRBV5-1 combines with J gene TRBJ2-1, with D perhaps matching TRBD1 (5 bases). Trimming stripped 3 bases from V and 2 bases from J, with 15 bases between. The CDR3 length is 16 residues. Germline assignment: CDR1 SGHRS and CDR2 YFSETQ. CDR3 residues: CASSSSLTVTYNEQFF. As DNA, the CDR3 is TGCGCCAGCAGCTCGAGCCTGACAGTTACCTACAATGAGCAGTTCTTC.

With respect to this clonotype: At one end the junction does not follow the germline gene, possibly because of a read error. The gene calls are TRBV4-3 and TRBJ1-4, with a tentative D call TRBD1 (5 bases). CDR3 length: 15 amino acids. The germline V gene encodes CDR1 LGHNA and CDR2 YSLEER. The CDR3 sequence is CASSATPGWGEKLSF. CDR3 DNA: TGCGCCAGCAGTGCTACCCCCGGGTGGGGCGAAAAACTGTCTTTT.

Concerning this clonotype: A much larger clone differs by one base, so this may be a read error. V usage is TRBV30 and J usage is TRBJ1-4, with 9 bases aligning to TRBD1. Unmatched junction bases numbered 12, after V lost 4 bases and J lost 12 bases. In germline, CDR1 is GTSNPN, CDR2 SVGIG (reference sequence). CDR3 length: 14 amino acids. CDR3 sequence reads: CAWNEQGAGEELFF. The CDR3 DNA reads as TGTGCCTGGAATGAACAGGGGGCCGGGGAAGAACTGTTTTTT.

Comment on this clonotype: Sequence at one end of the junction differs from germline and may be a read error. The chain joins TRBV29-1 to TRBJ1-2; 11 bases match TRBD1. The CDR3 sequence is 17 residues long. In germline, CDR1 is SQVTM, CDR2 ANQGSEA. The CDR3 DNA reads TGCAGCGTTGATGGCAGAAGGACAGGGGGCGCTGGCTGTGGCTGCACCTTC. This gives the protein CSVDGRRTGGAGCGCTF.

The rearrangement uses TRBV5-1 and TRBJ1-5; D unresolved. Trimming left V 0 bases short and J 3 bases short, with 7 bases between. CDR1 and CDR2 (germline): SGHRS, YFSETQ. The CDR3 extends over 14 amino acids. The CDR3 here is CASSLGPTNQPQHF. For the CDR3, the DNA is TGCGCCAGCAGCTTGGGACCGACCAATCAGCCCCAGCATTTT.

Only a few counts were recorded for this clonotype. At one end the junction does not follow the germline gene, possibly because of a read error. The rearrangement uses TRBV6-2 or TRBV6-3 and TRBJ2-7; weak D call: TRBD2 (5 bases). There are 16 residues in the CDR3. CDR1 is MNHEY and CDR2 is SVGEGT in the germline V gene. The CDR3 is CASGYFLGGALDEQYF. The CDR3 DNA follows: TGTGCCAGCGGTTACTTCCTAGGAGGAGCGCTAGACGAGCAGTACTTC.

This clonotype has ten or more counts. V gene TRBV11-1 combines with J gene TRBJ2-1; 7 bases line up with TRBD2. CDR3 size: 14 residues. The germline V gene encodes CDR1 SGHAT and CDR2 FQDESV (reference sequence). Losses at the gene ends were 1 base for V and 8 bases for J; bases not matched to a gene: 5. The CDR3 DNA reads TGTGCCAGCAGCTTAGGGCGGGAGACGGATGAGCAGTTCTTC. It yields the protein CASSLGRETDEQFF.

The table lists this clonotype with a few counts. This chain connects TRBV7-9 to TRBJ1-2, with D possibly matching TRBD1 (5 bases). Looked up from germline, CDR1 is SEHNR and CDR2 is FQNEAQ (reference sequence). The CDR3 runs 14 residues. The germline V and J ends were trimmed by 5 bases and 2 bases, with 12 bases remaining between them. CDR3 sequence (DNA): TGTGCCAGCAGCCTTCCGGGGGGGAACTATGGCTACACCTTC. It yields the protein CASSLPGGNYGYTF.

This clonotype was counted ten times or more. The chain carries TRBV10-1 and TRBJ2-1, with 9 bases lining up with TRBD2. V was clipped by 0 bases and J by 5 bases; unmatched bases: 8. CDR1 is WNHNN and CDR2 is SYGVQD in the germline V gene (reference sequence). The CDR3 runs 17 residues. The CDR3 nucleotides are TGCGCCAGCAGTGAGTCTGGCGGGAGGGCCCAAGACAATGAGCAGTTCTTC. The encoded protein is CASSESGGRAQDNEQFF.

This clonotype was counted only a few times. The chain uses TRBV12-3 or TRBV12-4 and TRBJ2-7, with 14 bases matching TRBD2. The CDR3 covers 15 residues. V shed 6 bases and J 3 bases; nucleotides not matched to a gene: 4. The CDR3 reads CASRHGTSGSYEQYF. The CDR3 coding sequence is TGTGCCAGCAGGCACGGGACTAGCGGGAGCTACGAGCAGTACTTC.

The rearrangement joins TRBV5-6 to TRBJ1-4; the D gene is possibly TRBD1 (5 bases). Germline CDR1 SGHDT, CDR2 YYEEEE. The CDR3 is 15 residues long. For the CDR3, the DNA is TGTGTCAGTAGCAGGGAACCGGCAACTAATGAAAAACTGTTTTTT. This encodes CVSSREPATNEKLFF.

J is TRBJ2-2 and V is TRBV11-3; 7 nucleotides align to TRBD2. The V and J ends lost 5 bases and 4 bases, in that order; junction bases with no gene match: 4. Germline V CDR1 and CDR2: SGHNT, YENEEA. CDR3 length: 14 residues. Here the CDR3 DNA reads TGTGCCAGCAGCCCGCGGGGGATCACCGGGGAGCTGTTTTTT. Protein: CASSPRGITGELFF.

V usage is TRBV20-1 and J usage is TRBJ2-3; a possible D gene is TRBD2 (5 bases). CDR1 and CDR2 (germline): DFQATT, SNEGSKA (reference sequence). CDR3 length: 14 residues. With 3 bases removed from V and 2 bases from J, the gap between germline ends came to 12 bases. CDR3 protein: CSARRAENTDTQYF. The CDR3 bases are TGCAGTGCTAGGAGAGCGGAGAACACAGATACGCAGTATTTT.

A remark on this clonotype: The junction shows a germline mismatch at one end, possibly a read error. The chain has TRBV11-2 and TRBJ2-2, with D unclear. Germline V gene sequence: CDR1 SGHAT, CDR2 FQNNGV. The CDR3 extends over 15 amino acids. CDR3 protein: CDSNLGEPGTGELFF. CDR3 in DNA: TGTGACAGCAACTTAGGTGAACCAGGCACCGGGGAGCTGTTTTTT.

About this clonotype: The CDR3 end shows no conserved phenylalanine or tryptophan, and so a read error is likely. The DNA is omitted, as the CDR3 cannot be located on it reliably, and the CDR3 follows TCRdb's listing. The CDR3 sequence: CVSGFWDRQTYERYL. The chain has TRBV12-5 and TRBJ2-7; the tabulated D call, TRBD1, remains unverified against the DNA. CDR1 and CDR2 from the germline V gene are LGHNT and FRNRAP. The CDR3 region is 15 residues in length, termini included.

As for this clonotype: A single base separates this from a much larger clone, so it may be a read error. The J gene is TRBJ1-1, the V gene TRBV11-2, with D perhaps TRBD1 (6 bases). CDR3 length: 15 residues. CDR1 is SGHAT and CDR2 is FQNNGV in the germline V gene. DNA of the CDR3: TGTGCCAGCAGCAATGTGGGGGGCGGTGGCACTGAAGCTTTATTT. Encoded protein: CASSNVGGGGTEALF.